Given below is one T cell receptor (beta chain) in context. Its antigen is unidentified. The CDR3 extends over 15 amino acids. The V segment lost 5 bases and the J segment 6 bases; nucleotides outside the gene matches: 12. Germline-derived CDR1 and CDR2 are MDHEN and SYDVKM. A sort by CD45RO/CCR7/CD25/CD127/CD95/CD27 yielded CD4+ naive, central memory, regulatory and stem cell-like memory cells. These data come from a study of beta chain features in type 1 diabetes. For the study at large: No patient-donor differences in age, gender, total cells or subset yield.

Study findings and constraints: A moderate, significant TCRB CDR3 shortening appeared in type 1 diabetes across four CD4+ subsets.

Every isolated RNA sample was fully reverse transcribed, so sequencing captured expressed TCRB transcripts. The average output of naive, central memory and regulatory T cell samples was several million reads. Method: immunoSEQ multiplex PCR; TCRdb's copy keeps in-frame clones and lacks some. There are about 900,000 clones in the sample; about a sixth occur only once, and around 0.02% lies in the top ten. The source of this sequence is a young woman in good health. V gene TRBV28 combines with J gene TRBJ1-1; 7 bases fit TRBD1. Sequenced sample: naive CD4+ T cells from blood. The CDR3 here is CASSPTGPRTAEAFF. The CDR3 DNA sequence: TGTGCCAGCAGTCCGACAGGGCCCCGAACGGCTGAAGCTTTCTTT.